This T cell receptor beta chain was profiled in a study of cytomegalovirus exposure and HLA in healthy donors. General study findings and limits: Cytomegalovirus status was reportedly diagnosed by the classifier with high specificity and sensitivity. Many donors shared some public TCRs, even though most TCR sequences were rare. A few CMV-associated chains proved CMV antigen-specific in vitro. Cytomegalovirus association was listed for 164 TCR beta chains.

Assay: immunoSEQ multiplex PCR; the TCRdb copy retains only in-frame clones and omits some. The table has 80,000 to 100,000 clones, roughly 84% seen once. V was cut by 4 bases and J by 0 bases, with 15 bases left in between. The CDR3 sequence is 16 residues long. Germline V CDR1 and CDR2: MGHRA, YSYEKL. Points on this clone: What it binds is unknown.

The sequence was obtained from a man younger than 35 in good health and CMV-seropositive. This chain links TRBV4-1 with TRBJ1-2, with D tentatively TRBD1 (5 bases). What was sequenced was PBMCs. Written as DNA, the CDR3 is TGCGCCAGCAGCCCTGGTGGACGGGGGGCTAACTATGGCTACACCTTC. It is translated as CASSPGGRGANYGYTF.